The 22 T cell receptor beta chains in this list originate from one sample, sequenced in a study of blood T cell repertoires in COVID-19. Generated by immunoSEQ multiplex PCR, the TCRdb table keeps only in-frame clones and is missing some. The sample has nearly 200,000 clones; more than 65% are singletons. The specimen was PBMCs or T cells enriched from blood (not recorded which). Receptors originate from a man in his forties who had recovered from COVID-19.

Worth noting for this clone: Other DNA sequences of this sample code for an identical CDR3. The chain couples TRBV5-1 to TRBJ2-7, with D possibly TRBD2 on 6 matching bases. Germline V lookup: CDR1 SGHRS, CDR2 YFSETQ. The CDR3 has 14 amino acids. Trimming took off 0 bases at V and 2 bases at J, with 9 bases between the two ends. The CDR3 spells CASSLVGGPYEQYF. CDR3 coding DNA: TGCGCCAGCAGCTTGGTCGGGGGACCCTACGAGCAGTACTTC.

The chain is built from TRBV4-2 and TRBJ1-2, with D perhaps TRBD1 (5 bases). V lost 0 bases, J lost 2 bases, and 13 bases lay in between. The CDR3 is 16 residues long. Germline lookup yields CDR1 LGHNA and CDR2 YNFKEQ. The DNA of the CDR3 is TGTGCCAGCAGCCAAGAGCCCGGGGACTCCAACTATGGCTACACCTTC. It yields the protein CASSQEPGDSNYGYTF.

The CDR3 is CASSWSRDRIGNTIYF. DNA of the CDR3: TGTGCCAGCAGCTGGAGCCGGGACAGGATCGGAAACACCATATATTTT. This rearrangement joins TRBV7-9 to TRBJ1-3, with 8 bases matching TRBD1. The J segment lost 4 bases and the V segment lost 4 bases, leaving 9 bases of the junction unmatched. The CDR3 totals 16 residues. Germline CDR1 reads SEHNR; CDR2 reads FQNEAQ (reference sequence).

V gene TRBV7-9 combines with J gene TRBJ2-7; no firm D call. The CDR3 contains 15 residues. Germline CDR1 reads SEHNR; CDR2 reads FQNEAQ (reference sequence). V dropped 6 bases and J dropped 0 bases, with 15 bases sitting between them. The DNA of the CDR3 is TGTGCCAGCAGGTCCTACGGTCTAAGCTCCTACGAGCAGTACTTC. As protein: CASRSYGLSSYEQYF. The full variable domain, completed using reference TRBV7-9 and TRBJ2-7, is DTGVSQNPRHKITKRGQNVTFRCDPISEHNRLYWYRQTLGQGPEFLTYFQNEAQLEKSRLLSDRFSAERPKGSFSTLEIQRTEQGDSAMYLCASRSYGLSSYEQYFGPGTRLTVT.

This chain joins TRBV7-2 and TRBJ2-3; the D is unclear. V shed 1 base and J shed 0 bases, with 8 bases lying between them. Germline CDR1 reads SGHTA; CDR2 reads FQGNSA. CDR3 length: 15 amino acids. The CDR3 DNA is TGTGCCAGCAGCTTAGGAGTAACTAGCACAGATACGCAGTATTTT. This sequence encodes CASSLGVTSTDTQYF.

The chain uses TRBV19 and TRBJ2-5; 8 bases align to TRBD2. The CDR3 length is 14 residues. The germline CDR1 and CDR2 sequences are LNHDA and SQIVND (reference sequence). Trimming removed 10 bases from V and 4 bases from J; junction bases left unmatched: 11. The chain's CDR3 is CATRGGGGRETQYF. The CDR3 DNA reads TGTGCCACCCGTGGTGGCGGGGGGAGAGAGACCCAGTACTTC.

For the CDR3, the DNA is TGCGCCAGCAGCCAAGATCAGTCTGCTAGGACTGAAGCTTTCTTT. This encodes CASSQDQSARTEAFF. The genes are TRBV4-3 and TRBJ1-1; D call uncertain. CDR1 LGHNA and CDR2 YSLEER come from the germline V gene. The CDR3 is made up of 15 amino acids. Between the trimmed V and J ends, which lost 0 bases and 5 bases, there was a span of 13 bases.

The rearrangement links TRBV4-1 to TRBJ1-4; D unclear. The germline V gene has CDR1 MGHRA and CDR2 YSYEKL. The CDR3 runs to 15 residues. The germline V and J ends were trimmed by 6 bases and 7 bases, with 18 bases remaining between them. The chain's CDR3 is CASRKREGAGEKLFF. CDR3 DNA: TGCGCCAGCAGGAAGAGGGAGGGCGCGGGTGAAAAACTGTTTTTT.

The chain uses TRBV29-1 and TRBJ1-4; no firm D call. Germline CDR1 is SQVTM and CDR2 is ANQGSEA. The V end lost 5 bases, the J end lost 3 bases, and 4 bases lay between the germline ends. The CDR3 covers 11 residues. Here the CDR3 reads CSVSSNEKLFF. The DNA of the CDR3 is TGCAGCGTTTCGTCTAATGAAAAACTGTTTTTT.

The chain links TRBV19 to TRBJ1-3, with 7 bases fitting TRBD1. The germline gives CDR1 LNHDA, CDR2 SQIVND (reference sequence). With 4 bases clipped from V and 4 bases from J, the junction kept 4 bases outside the gene matches. The CDR3 sequence is 14 residues long. CDR3 amino acids: CASSTTGRGNTIYF. The CDR3 DNA reads as TGTGCCAGTAGTACGACAGGGAGGGGAAACACCATATATTTT.

This rearrangement joins TRBV7-6 to TRBJ2-7; D uncertain. Germline CDR1 is SGHVS and CDR2 is FNYEAQ. With 0 bases removed from V and 4 bases from J, the gap between germline ends came to 10 bases. The CDR3 is 14 amino acids. In DNA, the CDR3 is TGTGCCAGCAGCTTAGCGCCTGGAGTTTACGAGCAGTACTTC. It specifies CASSLAPGVYEQYF.

Written as DNA, the CDR3 is TGCGCCAGCAGCTCAAACACCGGGGAGCTGTTTTTT. It yields the protein CASSSNTGELFF. The chain is built from TRBV5-1 and TRBJ2-2; D is uncertain. The CDR3 spans 12 residues. V shed 3 bases and J shed 2 bases, with 2 bases lying between them. CDR1 and CDR2 (germline): SGHRS, YFSETQ. The complete variable domain, with remaining parts taken from reference TRBV5-1 and TRBJ2-2, reads KAGVTQTPRYLIKTRGQQVTLSCSPISGHRSVSWYQQTPGQGLQFLFEYFSETQRNKGNFPGRFSGRQFSNSRSEMNVSTLELGDSALYLCASSSNTGELFFGEGSRLTVL.

This rearrangement joins TRBV6-2 or TRBV6-3 to TRBJ1-1; weak D call: TRBD1 (6 bases). Per germline, CDR1 MNHEY and CDR2 SVGEGT. Trimming removed 2 bases from V and 0 bases from J, with 19 bases in between. This CDR3 has 18 amino acids. The CDR3 spells CASSYRDIHFNLNTEAFF. The CDR3 bases are TGTGCCAGCAGTTACCGGGACATCCACTTCAACCTGAACACTGAAGCTTTCTTT.

V and J are TRBV9 and TRBJ2-7; D is ambiguous. V lost 5 bases, J lost 3 bases, and 12 bases lay in between. CDR1 is SGDLS and CDR2 is YYNGEE in the germline V gene. The CDR3 is 13 residues long. CDR3 sequence: CASRPAGNYEQYF. The CDR3 nucleotides are TGTGCCAGCAGGCCGGCAGGTAACTACGAGCAGTACTTC. Full variable domain (remainder filled in from reference TRBV9 and TRBJ2-7): DSGVTQTPKHLITATGQRVTLRCSPRSGDLSVYWYQQSLDQGLQFLIQYYNGEERAKGNILERFSAQQFPDLHSELNLSSLELGDSALYFCASRPAGNYEQYFGPGTRLTVT.

Only a few counts were recorded for this clone. The chain couples TRBV5-8 to TRBJ1-5; 11 nucleotides line up with TRBD1. Germline CDR1 and CDR2: SGHTS and YDEGEE. This CDR3 has 16 residues. Losses at the gene ends were 0 bases for V and 7 bases for J; bases not matched to a gene: 6. The CDR3, as DNA: TGTGCCAGCAGCTTGGTCGCGGGACAGGGGGACCAGCCCCAGCATTTT. Protein: CASSLVAGQGDQPQHF.

This clone was counted once. The chain has TRBV19 and TRBJ2-1; 7 positions agree with TRBD1. V dropped 6 bases and J dropped 15; count of bases not matched to a gene: 11. Germline CDR1 LNHDA, CDR2 SQIVND (reference sequence). This CDR3 has 12 amino acids. This chain's CDR3 is CASRQPGQLTFF. CDR3 coding DNA: TGTGCCAGTAGGCAACCGGGACAGCTCACGTTCTTC.

This clone was seen only a few times. The chain uses TRBV2 and TRBJ1-2; no definite D call. V shed 4 bases and J shed 10 bases, with 19 bases lying between them. The CDR3 loop spans 14 amino acids. Per the germline V gene, CDR1 is SNHLY and CDR2 is FYNNEI. In DNA form, the CDR3 reads TGTGCCAGCAGTGTTGAGGGTCGGTCCGTGGACTACACCTTC. Amino acids: CASSVEGRSVDYTF.

This chain connects TRBV4-1 to TRBJ2-1; 10 nucleotides match TRBD1. CDR1 is MGHRA, CDR2 YSYEKL, per germline. The CDR3 is 17 residues long. The J segment lost 9 bases and the V segment lost 0 bases, leaving 11 bases of the junction unmatched. The CDR3 nucleotides read TGCGCCAGCAGCCAAGATTCAAGGAGGACAGGGGGGGGTGAGCAGTTCTTC. Translating it yields CASSQDSRRTGGGEQFF.

The genes are TRBV19 and TRBJ2-7, with a weak D call TRBD1 (5 bases). The V gene lost 3 bases and the J gene lost 3 bases, with 12 bases spanning the gap. The CDR3 runs to 14 residues. The germline V gene has CDR1 LNHDA and CDR2 SQIVND (reference sequence). The CDR3: CASSIGAGHYEQYF. The CDR3 DNA is TGTGCCAGTAGTATCGGAGCAGGGCACTACGAGCAGTACTTC.

J is TRBJ1-6 and V is TRBV5-6; no definite D call. Germline lookup yields CDR1 SGHDT and CDR2 YYEEEE. Deletions cut 3 bases from V and 0 bases from J, with 13 bases between. The CDR3 totals 17 residues. The chain's CDR3 is CASSSRAASSYNSPLHF. In DNA form, the CDR3 reads TGTGCCAGCAGCTCCCGCGCGGCAAGCTCCTATAATTCACCCCTCCACTTT.

The chain recombines TRBV11-2 with TRBJ1-2; 12 nucleotides agree with TRBD1. J gave up 6 bases and V 5 bases, and 10 bases lay outside the gene matches. This CDR3 contains 16 residues. Per the germline V gene, CDR1 is SGHAT and CDR2 is FQNNGV. CDR3 coding DNA: TGTGCCAGCAGCGAGTCCATCGGGACAGGGGGCGATGGCTACACCTTC. This encodes CASSESIGTGGDGYTF.

This rearrangement joins TRBV28 to TRBJ1-5, with D possibly matching TRBD1 (6 bases). CDR3 size: 15 residues. The V gene's germline CDR1 is MDHEN and CDR2 SYDVKM. V was trimmed by 6 bases and J by 3 bases, leaving 15 bases between them. The DNA for the CDR3 is TGTGCCAGCAGCCGCCTGTGGGGGCCCAATCAGCCCCAGCATTTT. It codes for CASSRLWGPNQPQHF. Looking up the rest from reference TRBV28 and TRBJ1-5 gives the full variable domain: DVKVTQSSRYLVKRTGEKVFLECVQDMDHENMFWYRQDPGLGLRLIYFSYDVKMKEKGDIPEGYSVSREKKERFSLILESASTNQTSMYLCASSRLWGPNQPQHFGDGTRLSIL.